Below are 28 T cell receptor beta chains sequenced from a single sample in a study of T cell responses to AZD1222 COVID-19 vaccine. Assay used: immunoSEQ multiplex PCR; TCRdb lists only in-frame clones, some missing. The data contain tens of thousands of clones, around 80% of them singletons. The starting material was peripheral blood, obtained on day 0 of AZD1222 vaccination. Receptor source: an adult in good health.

CDR3 nucleotide sequence: TGTGCCAGCAGTTTTTGGGGGGACGGAGACACTGAAGCTTTCTTT. Its protein is CASSFWGDGDTEAFF. The chain has TRBV27 and TRBJ1-1; the D gene is possibly TRBD1 (5 bases). CDR3 length: 15 residues. V was cut by 3 bases and J by 3 bases, with 14 bases left in between. CDR1 and CDR2 from the germline V gene are MNHEY and SMNVEV (reference sequence).

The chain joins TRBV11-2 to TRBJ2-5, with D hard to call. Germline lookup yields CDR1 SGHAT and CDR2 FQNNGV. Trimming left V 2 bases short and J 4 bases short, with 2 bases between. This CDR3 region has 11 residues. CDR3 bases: TGTGCCAGCAGCTTAACAGAGACCCAGTACTTC. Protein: CASSLTETQYF. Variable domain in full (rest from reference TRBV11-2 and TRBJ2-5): EAGVAQSPRYKIIEKRQSVAFWCNPISGHATLYWYQQILGQGPKLLIQFQNNGVVDDSQLPKDRFSAERLKGVDSTLKIQPAKLEDSAVYLCASSLTETQYFGPGTRLLVL.

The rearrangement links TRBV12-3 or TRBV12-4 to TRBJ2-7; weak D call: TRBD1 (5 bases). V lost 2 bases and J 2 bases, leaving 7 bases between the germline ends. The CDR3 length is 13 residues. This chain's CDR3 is CASSLTGPYEQYF. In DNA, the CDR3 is TGTGCCAGCAGTTTAACAGGACCCTACGAGCAGTACTTC.

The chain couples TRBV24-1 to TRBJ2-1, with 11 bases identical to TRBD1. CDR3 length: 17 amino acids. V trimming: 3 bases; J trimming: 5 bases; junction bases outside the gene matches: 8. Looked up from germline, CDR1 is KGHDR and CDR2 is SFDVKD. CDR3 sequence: CATSDRRGTGGDNEQFF. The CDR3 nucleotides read TGTGCCACCAGTGATCGTCGAGGGACAGGGGGGGACAATGAGCAGTTCTTC.

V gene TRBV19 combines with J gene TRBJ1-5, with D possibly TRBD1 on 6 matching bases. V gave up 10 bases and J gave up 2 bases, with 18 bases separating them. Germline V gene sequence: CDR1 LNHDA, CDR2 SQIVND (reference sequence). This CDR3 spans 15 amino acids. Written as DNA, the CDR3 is TGTGCCACTAGGGGTTCAGGGGCAGGCAATCAGCCCCAGCATTTT. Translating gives CATRGSGAGNQPQHF.

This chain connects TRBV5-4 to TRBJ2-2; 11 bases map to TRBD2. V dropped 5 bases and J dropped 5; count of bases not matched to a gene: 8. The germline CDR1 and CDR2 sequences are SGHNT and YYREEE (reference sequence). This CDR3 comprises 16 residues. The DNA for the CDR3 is TGTGCCAGCAGGGACGGGACTAGCGGACCAACCGGGGAGCTGTTTTTT. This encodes CASRDGTSGPTGELFF.

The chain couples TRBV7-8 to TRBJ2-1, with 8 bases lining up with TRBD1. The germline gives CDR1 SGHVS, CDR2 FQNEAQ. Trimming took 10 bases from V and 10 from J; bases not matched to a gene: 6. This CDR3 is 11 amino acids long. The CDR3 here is CAIGQGSEQFF. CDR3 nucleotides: TGTGCCATCGGACAGGGAAGCGAGCAGTTCTTC.

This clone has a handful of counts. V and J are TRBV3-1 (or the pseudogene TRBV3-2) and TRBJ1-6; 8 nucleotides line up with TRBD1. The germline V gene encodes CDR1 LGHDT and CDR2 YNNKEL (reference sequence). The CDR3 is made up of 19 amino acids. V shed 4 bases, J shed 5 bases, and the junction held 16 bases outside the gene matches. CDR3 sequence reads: CASSPYTFRPDRDNSPLHF. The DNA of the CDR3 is TGTGCCAGCAGCCCCTACACTTTCCGACCGGACAGGGATAATTCACCCCTCCACTTT.

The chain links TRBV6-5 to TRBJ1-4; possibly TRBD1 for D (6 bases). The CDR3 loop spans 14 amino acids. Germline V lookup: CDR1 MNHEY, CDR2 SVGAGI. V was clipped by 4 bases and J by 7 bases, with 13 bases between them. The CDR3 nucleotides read TGTGCCAGCAGTTTCGACAGGTGGAGTGAAAAACTGTTTTTT. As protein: CASSFDRWSEKLFF.

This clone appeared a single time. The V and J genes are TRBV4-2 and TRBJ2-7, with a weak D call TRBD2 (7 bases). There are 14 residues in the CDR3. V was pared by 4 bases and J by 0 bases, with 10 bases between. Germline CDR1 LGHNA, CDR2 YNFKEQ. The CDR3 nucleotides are TGTGCCAGCAGCCCGGGGGGCCCCTCCTACGAGCAGTACTTC. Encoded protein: CASSPGGPSYEQYF.

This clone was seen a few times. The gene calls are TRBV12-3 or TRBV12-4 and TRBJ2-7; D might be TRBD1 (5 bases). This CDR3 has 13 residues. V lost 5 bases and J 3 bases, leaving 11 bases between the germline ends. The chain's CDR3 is CASSRTRDYEQYF. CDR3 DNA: TGTGCCAGCAGTAGGACAAGGGACTACGAGCAGTACTTC.

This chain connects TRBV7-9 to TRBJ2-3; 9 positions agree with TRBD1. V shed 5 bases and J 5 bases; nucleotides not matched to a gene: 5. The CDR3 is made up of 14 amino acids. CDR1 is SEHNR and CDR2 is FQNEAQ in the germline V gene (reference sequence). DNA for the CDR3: TGTGCCAGCAGCGGACAGGGGTGGGAAGATACGCAGTATTTT. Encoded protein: CASSGQGWEDTQYF. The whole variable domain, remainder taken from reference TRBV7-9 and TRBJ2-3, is DTGVSQNPRHKITKRGQNVTFRCDPISEHNRLYWYRQTLGQGPEFLTYFQNEAQLEKSRLLSDRFSAERPKGSFSTLEIQRTEQGDSAMYLCASSGQGWEDTQYFGPGTRLTVL.

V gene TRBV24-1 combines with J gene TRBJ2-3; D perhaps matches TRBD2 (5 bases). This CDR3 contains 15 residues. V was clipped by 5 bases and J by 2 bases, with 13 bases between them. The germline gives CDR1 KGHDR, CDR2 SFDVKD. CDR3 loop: CATSVEGEPTDTQYF. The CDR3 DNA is TGTGCCACCAGTGTAGAGGGCGAACCCACAGATACGCAGTATTTT.

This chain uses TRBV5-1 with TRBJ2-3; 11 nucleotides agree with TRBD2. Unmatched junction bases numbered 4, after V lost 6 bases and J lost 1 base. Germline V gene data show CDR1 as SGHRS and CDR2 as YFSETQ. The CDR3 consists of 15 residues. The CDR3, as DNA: TGCGCCAGCAAGACGACTAGCGGGGGCACAGATACGCAGTATTTT. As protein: CASKTTSGGTDTQYF.

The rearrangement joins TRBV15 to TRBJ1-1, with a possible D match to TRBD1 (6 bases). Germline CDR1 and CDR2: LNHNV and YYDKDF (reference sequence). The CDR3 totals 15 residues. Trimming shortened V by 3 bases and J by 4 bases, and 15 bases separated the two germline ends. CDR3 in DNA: TGTGCCACCAGCAGCTCTACAGGGATCATCACTGAAGCTTTCTTT. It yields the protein CATSSSTGIITEAFF. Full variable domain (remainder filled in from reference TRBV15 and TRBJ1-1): DAMVIQNPRYQVTQFGKPVTLSCSQTLNHNVMYWYQQKSSQAPKLLFHYYDKDFNNEADTPDNFQSRRPNTSFCFLDIRSPGLGDTAMYLCATSSSTGIITEAFFGQGTRLTVV.

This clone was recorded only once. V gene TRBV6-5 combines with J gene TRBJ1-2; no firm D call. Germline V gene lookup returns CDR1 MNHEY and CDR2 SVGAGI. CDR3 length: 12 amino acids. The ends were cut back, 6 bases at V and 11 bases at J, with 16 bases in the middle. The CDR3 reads CASSLLGSRYTF. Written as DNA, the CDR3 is TGTGCCAGCAGCCTCTTGGGGTCTAGGTACACCTTC.

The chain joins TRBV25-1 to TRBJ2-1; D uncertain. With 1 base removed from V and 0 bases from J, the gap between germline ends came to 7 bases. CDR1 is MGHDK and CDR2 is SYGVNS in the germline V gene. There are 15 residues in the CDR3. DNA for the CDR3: TGTGCCAGCAGTGAATTATCGGGCTCCTACAATGAGCAGTTCTTC. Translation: CASSELSGSYNEQFF.

The CDR3 reads CAWSYSGEQFF. The CDR3 region has the DNA TGTGCCTGGAGTTACAGCGGTGAGCAGTTCTTC. The gene calls are TRBV30 and TRBJ2-1, with D possibly TRBD2 on 5 matching bases. The CDR3 is 11 amino acids. V was pared by 2 bases and J by 9 bases, with 8 bases between. The germline CDR1 and CDR2 sequences are GTSNPN and SVGIG (reference sequence). Combining the CDR3 with reference TRBV30 and TRBJ2-1 gives the whole variable domain SQTIHQWPATLVQPVGSPLSLECTVEGTSNPNLYWYRQAAGRGLQLLFYSVGIGQISSEVPQNLSASRPQDRQFILSSKKLLLSDSGFYLCAWSYSGEQFFGPGTRLTVL.

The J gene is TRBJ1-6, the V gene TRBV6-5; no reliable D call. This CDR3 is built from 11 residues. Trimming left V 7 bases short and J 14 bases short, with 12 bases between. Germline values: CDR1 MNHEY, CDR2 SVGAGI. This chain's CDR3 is CASTKEEALHF. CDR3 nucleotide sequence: TGTGCCAGCACCAAGGAGGAGGCCCTCCACTTT.

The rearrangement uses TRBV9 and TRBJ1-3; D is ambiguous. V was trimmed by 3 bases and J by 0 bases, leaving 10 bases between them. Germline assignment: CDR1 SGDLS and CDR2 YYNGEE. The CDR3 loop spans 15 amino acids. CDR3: CASSAMGRSGNTIYF. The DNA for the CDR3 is TGTGCCAGCAGCGCCATGGGTCGCTCTGGAAACACCATATATTTT.

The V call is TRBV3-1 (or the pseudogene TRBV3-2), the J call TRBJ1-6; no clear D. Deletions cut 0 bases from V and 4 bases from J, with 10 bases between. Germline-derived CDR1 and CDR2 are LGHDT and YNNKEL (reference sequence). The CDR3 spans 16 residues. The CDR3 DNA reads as TGTGCCAGCAGCCAAGATAAGGCAACATATAATTCACCCCTCCACTTT. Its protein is CASSQDKATYNSPLHF.

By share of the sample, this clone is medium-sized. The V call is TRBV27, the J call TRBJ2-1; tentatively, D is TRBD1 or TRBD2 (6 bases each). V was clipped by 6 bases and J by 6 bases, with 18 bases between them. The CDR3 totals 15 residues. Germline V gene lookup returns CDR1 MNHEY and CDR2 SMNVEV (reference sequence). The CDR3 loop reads CASSVPGGKGNEQFF. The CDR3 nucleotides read TGTGCCAGCAGCGTCCCCGGGGGCAAGGGCAATGAGCAGTTCTTC.

CDR3: CASSTGQSPDTQYF. The CDR3 bases are TGCGCCAGCAGCACGGGACAATCCCCAGATACGCAGTATTTT. This sequence joins TRBV10-1 and TRBJ2-3, with D possibly being TRBD1 (6 bases). Germline assignment: CDR1 WNHNN and CDR2 SYGVQD (reference sequence). The V end was cut by 6 bases, the J end by 4 bases, with 14 bases between. The CDR3 has 14 amino acids.

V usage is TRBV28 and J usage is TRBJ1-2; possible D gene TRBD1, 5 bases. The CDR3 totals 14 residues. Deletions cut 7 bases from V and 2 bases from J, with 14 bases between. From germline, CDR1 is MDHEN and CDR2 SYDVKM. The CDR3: CASTSAGRNYGYTF. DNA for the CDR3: TGTGCCAGCACTTCGGCAGGGCGAAACTATGGCTACACCTTC.

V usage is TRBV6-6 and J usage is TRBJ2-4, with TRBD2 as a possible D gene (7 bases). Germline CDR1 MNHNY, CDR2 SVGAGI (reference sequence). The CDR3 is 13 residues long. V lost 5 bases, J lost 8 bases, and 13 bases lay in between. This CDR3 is CASSKGGTDIQYF. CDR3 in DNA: TGTGCCAGCAGTAAGGGGGGGACGGACATTCAGTACTTC.

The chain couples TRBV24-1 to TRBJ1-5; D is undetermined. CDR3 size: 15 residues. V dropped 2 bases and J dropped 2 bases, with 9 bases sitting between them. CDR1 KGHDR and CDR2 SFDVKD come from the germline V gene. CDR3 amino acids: CATSDSREGNQPQHF. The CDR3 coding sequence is TGTGCCACCAGTGATTCGCGAGAAGGCAATCAGCCCCAGCATTTT.

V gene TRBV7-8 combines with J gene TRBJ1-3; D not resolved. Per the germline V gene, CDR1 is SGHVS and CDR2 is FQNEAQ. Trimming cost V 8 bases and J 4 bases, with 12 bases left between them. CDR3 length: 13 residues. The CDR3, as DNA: TGTGCCAGCGGACCGAGATCAGGAAACACCATATATTTT. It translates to CASGPRSGNTIYF.

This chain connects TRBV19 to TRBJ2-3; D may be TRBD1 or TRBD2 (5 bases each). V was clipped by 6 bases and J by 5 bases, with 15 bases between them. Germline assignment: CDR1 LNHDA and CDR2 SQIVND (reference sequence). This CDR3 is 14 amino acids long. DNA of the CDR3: TGTGCCAGTAGGGGAGTGGGGCAGGGAGATACGCAGTATTTT. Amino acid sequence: CASRGVGQGDTQYF.